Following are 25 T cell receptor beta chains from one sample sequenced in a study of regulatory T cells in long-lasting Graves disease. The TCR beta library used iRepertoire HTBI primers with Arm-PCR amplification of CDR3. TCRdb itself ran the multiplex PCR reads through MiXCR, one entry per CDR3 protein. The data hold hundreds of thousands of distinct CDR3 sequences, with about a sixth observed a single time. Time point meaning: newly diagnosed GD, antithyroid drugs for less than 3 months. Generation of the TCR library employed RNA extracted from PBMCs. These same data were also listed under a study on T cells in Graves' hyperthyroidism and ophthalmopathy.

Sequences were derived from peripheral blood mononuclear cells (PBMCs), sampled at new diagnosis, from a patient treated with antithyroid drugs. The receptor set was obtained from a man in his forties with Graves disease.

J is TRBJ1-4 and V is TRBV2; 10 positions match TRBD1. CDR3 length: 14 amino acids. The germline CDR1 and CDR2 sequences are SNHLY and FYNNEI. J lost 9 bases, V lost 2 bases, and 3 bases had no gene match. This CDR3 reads CASSERGQGKKLFF. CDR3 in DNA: TGTGCCAGCAGTGAAAGGGGACAGGGGAAAAAACTGTTTTTT.

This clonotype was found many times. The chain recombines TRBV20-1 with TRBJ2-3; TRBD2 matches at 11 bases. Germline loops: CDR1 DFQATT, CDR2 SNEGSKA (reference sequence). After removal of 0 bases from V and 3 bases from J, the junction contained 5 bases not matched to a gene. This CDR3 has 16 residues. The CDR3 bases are TGCAGTGCTAGAGATAGTAGCGGGGGGGCAACAGATACGCAGTATTTT. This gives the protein CSARDSSGGATDTQYF.

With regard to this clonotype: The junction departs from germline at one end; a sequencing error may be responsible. CDR3 protein: CASSLGYVQYF. DNA of the CDR3: TGTGCCAGCAGTTTAGGGTACGTGCAGTACTTC. This chain links TRBV28 with TRBJ2-7; D unresolved. The CDR3 is 11 residues long. CDR1 and CDR2 (germline): MDHEN, SYDVKM.

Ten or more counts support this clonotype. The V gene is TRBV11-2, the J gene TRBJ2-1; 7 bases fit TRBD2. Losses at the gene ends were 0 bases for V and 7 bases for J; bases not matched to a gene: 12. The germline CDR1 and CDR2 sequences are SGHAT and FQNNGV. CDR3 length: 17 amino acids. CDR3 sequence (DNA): TGTGCCAGCAGCTTAGAGGTCGCGAGCGGGGTTGGGAATGAGCAGTTCTTC. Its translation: CASSLEVASGVGNEQFF.

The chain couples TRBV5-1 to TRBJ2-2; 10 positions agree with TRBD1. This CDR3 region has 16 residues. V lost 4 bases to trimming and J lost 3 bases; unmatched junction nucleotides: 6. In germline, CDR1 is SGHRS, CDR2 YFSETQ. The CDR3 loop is CASSRGTGEHTGELFF. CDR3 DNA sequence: TGCGCCAGCAGCCGGGGGACAGGGGAGCACACCGGGGAGCTGTTTTTT. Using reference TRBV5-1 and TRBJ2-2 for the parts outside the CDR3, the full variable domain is KAGVTQTPRYLIKTRGQQVTLSCSPISGHRSVSWYQQTPGQGLQFLFEYFSETQRNKGNFPGRFSGRQFSNSRSEMNVSTLELGDSALYLCASSRGTGEHTGELFFGEGSRLTVL.

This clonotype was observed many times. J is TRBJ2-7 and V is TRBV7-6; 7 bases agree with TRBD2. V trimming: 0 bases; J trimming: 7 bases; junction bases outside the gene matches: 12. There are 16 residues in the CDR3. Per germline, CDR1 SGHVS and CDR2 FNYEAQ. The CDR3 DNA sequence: TGTGCCAGCAGCTTAGCGGGAGGGCAGTTGCTCGCGGAGCAGTACTTC. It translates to CASSLAGGQLLAEQYF.

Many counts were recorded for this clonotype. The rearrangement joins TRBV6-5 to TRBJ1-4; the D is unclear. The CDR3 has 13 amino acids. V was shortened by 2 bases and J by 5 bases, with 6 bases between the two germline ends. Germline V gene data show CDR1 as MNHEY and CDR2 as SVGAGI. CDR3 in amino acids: CASSYVRNEKLFF. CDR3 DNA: TGTGCCAGCAGTTACGTCAGAAATGAAAAACTGTTTTTT.

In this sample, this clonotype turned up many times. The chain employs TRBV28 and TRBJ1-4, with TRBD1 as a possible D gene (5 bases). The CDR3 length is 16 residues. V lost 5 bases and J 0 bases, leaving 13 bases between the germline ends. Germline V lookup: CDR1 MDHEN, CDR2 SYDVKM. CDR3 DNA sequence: TGTGCCAGCAGTATCCTCTTGACAGCAACTAATGAAAAACTGTTTTTT. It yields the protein CASSILLTATNEKLFF.

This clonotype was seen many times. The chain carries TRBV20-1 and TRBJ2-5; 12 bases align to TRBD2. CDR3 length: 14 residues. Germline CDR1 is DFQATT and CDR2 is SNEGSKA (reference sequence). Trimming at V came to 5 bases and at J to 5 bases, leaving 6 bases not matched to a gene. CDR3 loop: CSALTSGGSETQYF. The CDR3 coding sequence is TGCAGTGCTCTGACTAGCGGGGGCTCTGAGACCCAGTACTTC.

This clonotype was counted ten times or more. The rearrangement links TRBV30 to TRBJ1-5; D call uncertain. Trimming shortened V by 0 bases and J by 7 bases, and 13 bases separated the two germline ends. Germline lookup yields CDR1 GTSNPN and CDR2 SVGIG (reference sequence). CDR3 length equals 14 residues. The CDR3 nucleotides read TGTGCCTGGAGTGTAGTGCAGTCGGGCCAGCCCCAGCATTTT. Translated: CAWSVVQSGQPQHF.

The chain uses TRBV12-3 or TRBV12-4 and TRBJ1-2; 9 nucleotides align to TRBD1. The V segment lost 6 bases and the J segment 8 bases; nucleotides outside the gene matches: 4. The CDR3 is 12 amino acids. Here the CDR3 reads CASRETGGGYTF. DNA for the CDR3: TGTGCCAGCAGGGAGACAGGGGGGGGCTACACCTTC.

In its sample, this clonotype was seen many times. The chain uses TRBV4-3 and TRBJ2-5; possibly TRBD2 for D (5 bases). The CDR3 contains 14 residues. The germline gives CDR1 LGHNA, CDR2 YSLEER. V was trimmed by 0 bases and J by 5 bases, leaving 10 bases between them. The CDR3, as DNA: TGCGCCAGCAGCCAAGACCAGGAGGCCGAGACCCAGTACTTC. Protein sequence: CASSQDQEAETQYF.

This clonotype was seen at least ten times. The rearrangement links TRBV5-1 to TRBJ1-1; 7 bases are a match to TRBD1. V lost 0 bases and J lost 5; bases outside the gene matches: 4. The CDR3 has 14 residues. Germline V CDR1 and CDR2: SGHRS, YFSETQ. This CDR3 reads CASSLDRGVTEAFF. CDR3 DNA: TGCGCCAGCAGCTTGGACAGGGGAGTGACTGAAGCTTTCTTT. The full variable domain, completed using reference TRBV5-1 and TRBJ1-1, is KAGVTQTPRYLIKTRGQQVTLSCSPISGHRSVSWYQQTPGQGLQFLFEYFSETQRNKGNFPGRFSGRQFSNSRSEMNVSTLELGDSALYLCASSLDRGVTEAFFGQGTRLTVV.

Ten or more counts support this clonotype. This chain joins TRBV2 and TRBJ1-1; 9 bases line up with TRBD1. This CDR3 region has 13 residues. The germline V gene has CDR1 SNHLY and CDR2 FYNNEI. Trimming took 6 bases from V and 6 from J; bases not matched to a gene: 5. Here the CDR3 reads CASRDRGWAEAFF. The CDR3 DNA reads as TGTGCCAGCAGAGACAGGGGGTGGGCTGAAGCTTTCTTT.

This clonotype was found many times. For the CDR3, the DNA is TGTGCCAGCAGCTTATCGTGGGGGGGCCTCTACGAGCAGTACTTC. Residues: CASSLSWGGLYEQYF. The J gene is TRBJ2-7, the V gene TRBV7-2, with D perhaps matching TRBD2 (7 bases). The ends were cut back, 2 bases at V and 3 bases at J, with 14 bases in the middle. Germline CDR1 is SGHTA and CDR2 is FQGNSA. The CDR3 runs 15 residues.

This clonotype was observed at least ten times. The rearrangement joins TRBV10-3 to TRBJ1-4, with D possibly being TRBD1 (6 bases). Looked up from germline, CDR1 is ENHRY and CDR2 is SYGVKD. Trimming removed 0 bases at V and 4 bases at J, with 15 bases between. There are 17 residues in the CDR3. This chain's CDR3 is CAISESTPSGVNEKLFF. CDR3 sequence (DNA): TGTGCCATCAGTGAGTCGACTCCCTCAGGGGTTAATGAAAAACTGTTTTTT.

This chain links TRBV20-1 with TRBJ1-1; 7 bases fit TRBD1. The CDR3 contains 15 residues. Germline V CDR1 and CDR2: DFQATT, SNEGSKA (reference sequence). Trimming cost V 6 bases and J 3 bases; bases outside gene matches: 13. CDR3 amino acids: CSAEPTGLGYTEAFF. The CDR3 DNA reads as TGCAGTGCCGAACCGACAGGGCTGGGATACACTGAAGCTTTCTTT.

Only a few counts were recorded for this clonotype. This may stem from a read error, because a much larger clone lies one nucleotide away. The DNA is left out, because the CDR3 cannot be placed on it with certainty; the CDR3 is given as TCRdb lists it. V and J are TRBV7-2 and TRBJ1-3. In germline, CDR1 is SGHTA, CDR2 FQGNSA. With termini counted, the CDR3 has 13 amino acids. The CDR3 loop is CASSFGAGNTMYF.

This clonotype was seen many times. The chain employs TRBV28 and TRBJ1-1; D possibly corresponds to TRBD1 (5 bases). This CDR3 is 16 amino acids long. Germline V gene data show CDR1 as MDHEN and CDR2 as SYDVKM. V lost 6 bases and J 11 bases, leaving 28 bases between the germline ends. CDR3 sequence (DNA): TGTGCCAGCAGCTCTTTATACCCCGGGACGGACGCCTCCGCTTTCTTT. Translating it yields CASSSLYPGTDASAFF.

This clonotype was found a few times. CDR3 bases: TGTGCCAGCTCACCGACGACTAGCGGGTACCAAGAGACCCAGTACTTC. This sequence encodes CASSPTTSGYQETQYF. This rearrangement joins TRBV6-1 to TRBJ2-5, with 10 bases that match TRBD2. The CDR3 has 16 residues. CDR1 MNHNS and CDR2 SASEGT come from the germline V gene. Trimming removed 8 bases from V and 0 bases from J; junction bases left unmatched: 9.

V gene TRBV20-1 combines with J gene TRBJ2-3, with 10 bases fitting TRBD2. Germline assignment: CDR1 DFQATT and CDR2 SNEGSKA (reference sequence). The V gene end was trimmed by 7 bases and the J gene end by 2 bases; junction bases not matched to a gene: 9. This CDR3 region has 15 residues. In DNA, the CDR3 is TGCAGTGTCATCCCACTAGCGGGGAACACAGATACGCAGTATTTT. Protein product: CSVIPLAGNTDTQYF.

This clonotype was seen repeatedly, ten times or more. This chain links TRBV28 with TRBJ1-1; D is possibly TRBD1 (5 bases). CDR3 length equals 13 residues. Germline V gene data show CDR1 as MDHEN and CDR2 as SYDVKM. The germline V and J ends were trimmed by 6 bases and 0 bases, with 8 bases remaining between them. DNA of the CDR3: TGTGCCAGCAGCAGGGACTTGAACACTGAAGCTTTCTTT. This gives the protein CASSRDLNTEAFF.

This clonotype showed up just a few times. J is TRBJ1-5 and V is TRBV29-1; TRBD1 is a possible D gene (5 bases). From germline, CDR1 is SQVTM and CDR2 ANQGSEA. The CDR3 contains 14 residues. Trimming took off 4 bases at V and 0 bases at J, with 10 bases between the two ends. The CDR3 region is CSVALDSSNQPQHF. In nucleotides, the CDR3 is TGCAGCGTTGCCCTCGACAGTAGCAATCAGCCCCAGCATTTT.

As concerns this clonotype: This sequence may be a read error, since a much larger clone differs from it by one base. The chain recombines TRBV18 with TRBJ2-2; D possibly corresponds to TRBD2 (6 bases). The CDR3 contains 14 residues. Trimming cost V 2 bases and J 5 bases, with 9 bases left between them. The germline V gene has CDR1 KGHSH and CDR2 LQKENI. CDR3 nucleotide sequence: TGTGCCAGCTCACCATTCGGAGGGACCGGGGAGCTGTTTTTT. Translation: CASSPFGGTGELFF.

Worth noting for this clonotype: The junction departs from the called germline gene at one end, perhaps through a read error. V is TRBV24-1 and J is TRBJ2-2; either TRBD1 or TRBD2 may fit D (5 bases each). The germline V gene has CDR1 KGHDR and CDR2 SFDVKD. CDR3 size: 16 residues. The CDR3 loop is CATSDLPGRTTRELFF. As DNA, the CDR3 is TGTGCCACCAGTGATTTGCCGGGACGGACCACCAGGGAGCTGTTTTTT.